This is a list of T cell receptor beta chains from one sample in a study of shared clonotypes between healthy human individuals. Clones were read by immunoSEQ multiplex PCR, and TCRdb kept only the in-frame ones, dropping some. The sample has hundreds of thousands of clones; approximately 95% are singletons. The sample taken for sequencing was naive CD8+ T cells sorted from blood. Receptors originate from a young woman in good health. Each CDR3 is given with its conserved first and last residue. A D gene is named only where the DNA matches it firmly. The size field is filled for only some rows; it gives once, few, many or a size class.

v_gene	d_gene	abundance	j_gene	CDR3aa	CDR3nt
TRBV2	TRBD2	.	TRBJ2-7	CASRGSREGVTYEQYF	TGTGCCAGCAGGGGGTCTCGGGAGGGAGTTACCTACGAGCAGTACTTC
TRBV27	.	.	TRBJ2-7	CASSPARGSYEQYF	TGTGCCAGCAGCCCCGCCCGGGGGTCCTACGAGCAGTACTTC
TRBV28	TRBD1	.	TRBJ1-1	CASSRPTYGQGDGTEAFF	TGTGCCAGCAGCCGCCCCACTTACGGACAGGGGGATGGCACTGAAGCTTTCTTT
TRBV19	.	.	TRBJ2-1	CASSTIGGDEQFF	TGTGCCAGTAGCACTATAGGGGGGGATGAGCAGTTCTTC
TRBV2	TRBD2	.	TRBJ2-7	CASRVGRGRTYEQYF	TGTGCCAGCAGAGTCGGGCGGGGGAGAACCTACGAGCAGTACTTC
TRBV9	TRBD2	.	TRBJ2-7	CASSPGLAGSYEQYF	TGTGCCAGCAGCCCGGGACTAGCGGGATCCTACGAGCAGTACTTC
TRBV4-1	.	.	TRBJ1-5	CASSTPGVGQPQHF	TGCGCCAGCAGCACCCCGGGGGTAGGTCAGCCCCAGCATTTT
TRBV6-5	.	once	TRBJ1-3	CASSLWQGGRNTIYF	TGTGCCAGCAGCTTATGGCAGGGAGGCCGGAACACCATATATTTT
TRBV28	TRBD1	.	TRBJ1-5	CASSSQGATGETFSNQPQHF	TGTGCCAGCAGCTCCCAGGGTGCGACAGGGGAAACTTTTAGCAATCAGCCCCAGCATTTT
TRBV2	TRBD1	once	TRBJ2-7	CASSITGDSSYEQYF	TGTGCCAGCAGTATTACCGGGGACAGCTCCTACGAGCAGTACTTC
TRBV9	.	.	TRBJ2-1	CASSPASGVEQFF	TGTGCCAGCAGCCCGGCCAGCGGAGTGGAGCAGTTCTTC
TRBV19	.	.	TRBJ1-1	CASSFGLTEAFF	TGTGCCAGTAGTTTCGGGTTGACTGAAGCTTTCTTT
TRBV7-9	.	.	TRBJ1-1	CASSLAGDTEAFF	TGTGCCAGCAGCTTAGCAGGGGACACTGAAGCTTTCTTT
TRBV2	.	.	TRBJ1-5	CASSELGSRNQPQHF	TGTGCCAGCAGTGAACTCGGCAGCCGCAATCAGCCCCAGCATTTT
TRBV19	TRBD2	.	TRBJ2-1	CASSISSSSGSTEQFF	TGTGCCAGTAGTATCAGTTCGTCTAGCGGGAGCACTGAGCAGTTCTTC
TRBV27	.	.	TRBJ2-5	CASSGDREDPETQYF	TGTGCCAGCAGTGGAGACAGGGAGGACCCTGAGACCCAGTACTTC
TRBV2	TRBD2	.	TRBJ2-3	CASRELAGGTDTQYF	TGTGCCAGCAGAGAACTAGCGGGGGGGACAGATACGCAGTATTTT
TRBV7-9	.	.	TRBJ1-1	CASSLGQANTEAFF	TGTGCCAGCAGCTTAGGACAAGCGAACACTGAAGCTTTCTTT
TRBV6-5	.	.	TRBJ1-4	CASSSNRNEKLFF	TGTGCCAGCAGTTCCAACAGGAATGAAAAACTGTTTTTT
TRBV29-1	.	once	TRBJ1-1	CSVEGGFDTEAFF	TGCAGCGTTGAAGGGGGCTTTGACACTGAAGCTTTCTTT
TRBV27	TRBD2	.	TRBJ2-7	CASSPGTRVAEQYF	TGTGCCAGCAGCCCCGGGACTAGAGTTGCCGAGCAGTACTTC
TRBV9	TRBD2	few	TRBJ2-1	CASSPRTSGVYNEQFF	TGTGCCAGCAGCCCCCGGACTAGCGGAGTTTACAATGAGCAGTTCTTC
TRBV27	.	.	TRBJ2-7	CATSAMGSYEQYF	TGTGCCACCTCCGCCATGGGCTCCTACGAGCAGTACTTC
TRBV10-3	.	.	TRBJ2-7	CAAGWASYEQYF	TGTGCCGCCGGTTGGGCGTCCTACGAGCAGTACTTC
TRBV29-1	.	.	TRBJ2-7	CSVVGNGYEQYF	TGCAGCGTTGTGGGGAACGGCTACGAGCAGTACTTC
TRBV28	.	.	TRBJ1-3	CASSRSPEGNTIYF	TGTGCCAGCAGTCGGTCTCCCGAAGGAAACACCATATATTTT
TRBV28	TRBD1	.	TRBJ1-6	CASSLGQGHNSPLHF	TGTGCCAGCAGTTTAGGACAGGGCCATAATTCACCCCTCCACTTT
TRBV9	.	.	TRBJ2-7	CASSVVPSESYEQYF	TGTGCCAGCAGCGTAGTTCCTAGCGAGTCCTACGAGCAGTACTTC
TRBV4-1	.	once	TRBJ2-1	CASSQGLGEQFF	TGCGCCAGCAGCCAAGGGTTGGGTGAGCAGTTCTTC
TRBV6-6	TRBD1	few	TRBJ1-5	CASSIGTEGFQPQHF	TGTGCCAGCAGTATAGGGACAGAAGGTTTTCAACCCCAGCATTTT
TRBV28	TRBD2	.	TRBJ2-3	CASSLSMTSEVGTDTQYF	TGTGCCAGCAGTTTATCCATGACTAGCGAGGTCGGAACAGATACGCAGTATTTT
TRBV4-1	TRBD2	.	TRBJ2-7	CASSQESSGYYEQYF	TGCGCCAGCAGCCAAGAGAGTAGCGGGTACTACGAGCAGTACTTC
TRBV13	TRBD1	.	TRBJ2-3	CASSGTVADTQYF	TGTGCCAGCAGCGGGACAGTCGCAGATACGCAGTATTTT
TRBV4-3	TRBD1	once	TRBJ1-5	CASSQDFDRGFDGPQHF	TGCGCCAGCAGCCAAGATTTCGACAGGGGTTTTGATGGGCCCCAGCATTTT
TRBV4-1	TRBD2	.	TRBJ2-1	CASSQGLAGGPYNEQFF	TGCGCCAGCAGCCAAGGACTAGCGGGAGGCCCCTACAATGAGCAGTTCTTC
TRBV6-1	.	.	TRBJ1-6	CASSPLLRGNSPLHF	TGTGCCAGCAGCCCTCTCCTGAGGGGTAACTCACCCCTCCACTTT
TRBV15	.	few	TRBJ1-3	CATSRDGSDGNTIYF	TGTGCCACCAGCAGAGATGGATCTGATGGAAACACCATATATTTT
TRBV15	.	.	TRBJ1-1	CATSRSGHRRTEAFF	TGTGCCACCAGCAGATCGGGACACCGACGGACTGAAGCTTTCTTT
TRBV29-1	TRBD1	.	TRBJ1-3	CSVTGRGPGNTIYF	TGCAGCGTTACGGGCAGGGGGCCTGGAAACACCATATATTTT
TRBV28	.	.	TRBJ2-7	CASSPPRFEGKYEQYF	TGTGCCAGCAGTCCGCCCCGATTCGAGGGGAAGTACGAGCAGTACTTC
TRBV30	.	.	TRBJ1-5	CAWSVDDQPQHF	TGTGCCTGGAGTGTAGACGATCAGCCCCAGCATTTT
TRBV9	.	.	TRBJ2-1	CASREGDEQFF	TGTGCCAGCAGGGAGGGGGATGAGCAGTTCTTC
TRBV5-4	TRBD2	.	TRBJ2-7	CASSSGRGEQYF	TGTGCCAGCAGTAGCGGGAGGGGCGAGCAGTACTTC